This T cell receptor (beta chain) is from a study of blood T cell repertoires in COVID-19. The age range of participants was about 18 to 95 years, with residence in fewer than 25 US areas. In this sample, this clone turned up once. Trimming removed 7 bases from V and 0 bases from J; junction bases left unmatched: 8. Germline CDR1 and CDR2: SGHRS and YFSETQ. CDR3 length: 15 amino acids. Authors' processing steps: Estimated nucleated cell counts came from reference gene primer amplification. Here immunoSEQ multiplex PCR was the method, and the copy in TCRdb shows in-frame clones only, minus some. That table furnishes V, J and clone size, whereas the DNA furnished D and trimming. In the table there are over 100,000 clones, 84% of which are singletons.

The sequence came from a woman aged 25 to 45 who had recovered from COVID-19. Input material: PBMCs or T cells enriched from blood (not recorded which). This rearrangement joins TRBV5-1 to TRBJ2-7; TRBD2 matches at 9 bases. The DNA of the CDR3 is TGCGCCAGCCGCAGACTAGCGGAAAACTCCTACGAGCAGTACTTC. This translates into CASRRLAENSYEQYF.